Listed below are T cell receptor beta chains from one sample, sequenced in a study of control samples from healthy donors and cancer patients. Clones were read by immunoSEQ multiplex PCR, and TCRdb kept only the in-frame ones, dropping some. The data hold about 160,000 clones, with roughly 90% observed a single time. What was sequenced was blood. These receptors originate from a young man in good health. Both conserved end residues are part of each CDR3. Fields, in order: V gene, clone size, J gene, D gene, CDR3 protein, CDR3 DNA. The D gene is left open where the match is weak. Clone size, where shown, is once, few, many, or a class for clones that have expanded.

v_call: TRBV12-5
clone_size: .
j_call: TRBJ1-2
d_call: .
cdr3_aa: CASGLGQEGGYTF
cdr3_nt: TGTGCTAGTGGTTTGGGGCAGGAGGGGGGCTACACCTTC

v_call: TRBV7-3
clone_size: .
j_call: TRBJ2-6
d_call: .
cdr3_aa: CASSPGSNVLTF
cdr3_nt: TGTGCCAGCAGCCCCGGGAGCAACGTCCTGACTTTC

v_call: TRBV2
clone_size: .
j_call: TRBJ2-7
d_call: TRBD2
cdr3_aa: CASVRSRGGDYEQYF
cdr3_nt: TGTGCCAGCGTTCGGAGCCGGGGGGGCGACTACGAGCAGTACTTC

v_call: TRBV3-1/TRBV3-2
clone_size: .
j_call: TRBJ1-2
d_call: .
cdr3_aa: CASSQVGGYTF
cdr3_nt: TGTGCCAGCAGCCAAGTGGGTGGCTACACCTTC

v_call: TRBV5-1
clone_size: few
j_call: TRBJ1-6
d_call: .
cdr3_aa: CASSLTGQSNSPLHF
cdr3_nt: TGCGCCAGCAGCTTGACTGGGCAAAGTAATTCACCCCTCCACTTT

v_call: TRBV19
clone_size: .
j_call: TRBJ2-7
d_call: .
cdr3_aa: CASSDTQEGYEQYF
cdr3_nt: TGTGCCAGTAGCGACACACAGGAGGGCTACGAGCAGTACTTC

v_call: TRBV9
clone_size: .
j_call: TRBJ2-2
d_call: .
cdr3_aa: CASSPRTRNTGELFF
cdr3_nt: TGTGCCAGCAGCCCCCGGACAAGAAACACCGGGGAGCTGTTTTTT

v_call: TRBV6-5
clone_size: .
j_call: TRBJ1-6
d_call: .
cdr3_aa: CASSYSKVSWGAPLHF
cdr3_nt: TGTGCCAGCAGTTACTCGAAAGTTAGCTGGGGCGCACCCCTCCACTTT

v_call: TRBV28
clone_size: .
j_call: TRBJ2-1
d_call: .
cdr3_aa: CASSPGGVNEQFF
cdr3_nt: TGTGCCAGCAGTCCCGGCGGGGTCAATGAGCAGTTCTTC

v_call: TRBV18
clone_size: .
j_call: TRBJ2-1
d_call: .
cdr3_aa: CASSPPRLDNNEQFF
cdr3_nt: TGTGCCAGCTCACCACCGAGACTAGATAACAATGAGCAGTTCTTC

v_call: TRBV11-3
clone_size: .
j_call: TRBJ2-2
d_call: .
cdr3_aa: CASSSSGSSGTTGELFF
cdr3_nt: TGTGCCAGCAGCTCTTCGGGTTCCTCCGGGACCACCGGGGAGCTGTTTTTT

v_call: TRBV28
clone_size: .
j_call: TRBJ2-7
d_call: TRBD2
cdr3_aa: CASSPPGTRYEQYF
cdr3_nt: TGTGCCAGCAGTCCTCCTGGGACTAGATACGAGCAGTACTTC

v_call: TRBV18
clone_size: .
j_call: TRBJ1-5
d_call: .
cdr3_aa: CASSPSRGEPQHF
cdr3_nt: TGTGCCAGCTCACCATCACGTGGGGAGCCCCAGCATTTT

v_call: TRBV5-4
clone_size: few
j_call: TRBJ2-1
d_call: TRBD2
cdr3_aa: CATLGTIGEQEQFF
cdr3_nt: TGTGCCACCCTCGGGACTATAGGGGAACAAGAGCAGTTCTTC

v_call: TRBV19
clone_size: .
j_call: TRBJ1-1
d_call: .
cdr3_aa: CASSKREETAAFF
cdr3_nt: TGTGCCAGTAGTAAACGAGAAGAAACGGCCGCTTTCTTT

v_call: TRBV5-5
clone_size: .
j_call: TRBJ2-1
d_call: TRBD2
cdr3_aa: CASTAGTSATSEQFF
cdr3_nt: TGTGCCAGCACAGCAGGGACTAGCGCGACTAGTGAGCAGTTCTTC

v_call: TRBV19
clone_size: .
j_call: TRBJ1-4
d_call: .
cdr3_aa: CASSIRGMVNEKLFF
cdr3_nt: TGTGCCAGTAGTATTCGGGGGATGGTTAATGAAAAACTGTTTTTT

v_call: TRBV7-2
clone_size: .
j_call: TRBJ2-1
d_call: TRBD1
cdr3_aa: CASSSDRGFYNEQFF
cdr3_nt: TGTGCCAGCAGCTCTGACAGGGGGTTCTACAATGAGCAGTTCTTC

v_call: TRBV4-1
clone_size: .
j_call: TRBJ2-2
d_call: TRBD2
cdr3_aa: CASSRGSGDRELFF
cdr3_nt: TGCGCCAGCAGCCGGGGTAGCGGGGACCGGGAGCTGTTTTTT

v_call: TRBV6-1
clone_size: .
j_call: TRBJ2-1
d_call: .
cdr3_aa: CASSASWGSAWNEQFF
cdr3_nt: TGTGCCAGCAGTGCCTCTTGGGGGTCAGCATGGAATGAGCAGTTCTTC

v_call: TRBV4-1
clone_size: .
j_call: TRBJ2-5
d_call: .
cdr3_aa: CASSQGVSGQETQYF
cdr3_nt: TGCGCCAGCAGCCAAGGGGTTAGCGGACAAGAGACCCAGTACTTC

v_call: TRBV10-3
clone_size: .
j_call: TRBJ2-7
d_call: .
cdr3_aa: CAISESFSPYEQYF
cdr3_nt: TGTGCCATCAGTGAGTCGTTCTCTCCCTACGAGCAGTACTTC

v_call: TRBV5-1
clone_size: once
j_call: TRBJ1-5
d_call: .
cdr3_aa: CASSLGLGYQPQHF
cdr3_nt: TGCGCCAGCAGCTTGGGGCTAGGTTACCAGCCCCAGCATTTT

v_call: TRBV5-3
clone_size: .
j_call: TRBJ2-1
d_call: .
cdr3_aa: CARRRTGNLCRDEQFF
cdr3_nt: TGTGCCAGAAGACGGACCGGGAACCTTTGTCGCGATGAGCAGTTCTTC

v_call: TRBV7-9
clone_size: once
j_call: TRBJ2-1
d_call: TRBD1
cdr3_aa: CASSFGTGNRYEQFF
cdr3_nt: TGTGCCAGCAGCTTCGGGACAGGGAATAGGTATGAGCAGTTCTTC

v_call: TRBV7-9
clone_size: .
j_call: TRBJ1-5
d_call: .
cdr3_aa: CASSANNDSPPQHF
cdr3_nt: TGTGCCAGCAGCGCCAATAACGACAGTCCCCCCCAGCATTTT

v_call: TRBV14
clone_size: .
j_call: TRBJ2-7
d_call: .
cdr3_aa: CASSQDQRTQRSYEQYF
cdr3_nt: TGTGCCAGCAGCCAAGATCAAAGGACCCAACGCTCCTACGAGCAGTACTTC

v_call: TRBV7-9
clone_size: few
j_call: TRBJ1-1
d_call: .
cdr3_aa: CASSLEGRTEAFF
cdr3_nt: TGTGCCAGCAGCTTAGAGGGACGAACTGAAGCTTTCTTT

v_call: TRBV11-2
clone_size: .
j_call: TRBJ1-1
d_call: TRBD1
cdr3_aa: CASSSQGAAEAFF
cdr3_nt: TGTGCCAGCAGCTCCCAGGGGGCGGCTGAAGCTTTCTTT

v_call: TRBV6-1
clone_size: once
j_call: TRBJ2-5
d_call: .
cdr3_aa: CASSEARGIQETQYF
cdr3_nt: TGTGCCAGCAGTGAAGCTCGGGGGATCCAAGAGACCCAGTACTTC

v_call: TRBV5-4
clone_size: few
j_call: TRBJ1-6
d_call: .
cdr3_aa: CASSLDRNSPLHF
cdr3_nt: TGTGCCAGCAGCCTGGACAGAAATTCACCCCTCCACTTT

v_call: TRBV6-5
clone_size: .
j_call: TRBJ1-4
d_call: .
cdr3_aa: CASSYKAAGREKLFF
cdr3_nt: TGTGCCAGCAGTTACAAGGCAGCCGGAAGGGAAAAACTGTTTTTT

v_call: TRBV9
clone_size: .
j_call: TRBJ1-5
d_call: .
cdr3_aa: CASSPGTSNQPQHF
cdr3_nt: TGTGCCAGCAGCCCCGGGACTTCCAATCAGCCCCAGCATTTT

v_call: TRBV5-1
clone_size: .
j_call: TRBJ1-3
d_call: .
cdr3_aa: CASSPNPRQAGSSGNTIYF
cdr3_nt: TGCGCCAGCAGCCCAAACCCTAGACAGGCGGGGAGCTCTGGAAACACCATATATTTT

v_call: TRBV2
clone_size: once
j_call: TRBJ1-5
d_call: .
cdr3_aa: CASAAQANQPQHF
cdr3_nt: TGTGCCAGCGCTGCCCAGGCGAATCAGCCCCAGCATTTT

v_call: TRBV4-2
clone_size: .
j_call: TRBJ2-1
d_call: .
cdr3_aa: CASSQDYGTWDPFF
cdr3_nt: TGTGCCAGCAGCCAAGATTATGGCACGTGGGATCCGTTCTTC

v_call: TRBV3-1/TRBV3-2
clone_size: .
j_call: TRBJ1-6
d_call: TRBD1
cdr3_aa: CASSRQGKDSPLHF
cdr3_nt: TGTGCCAGCAGCCGACAGGGGAAGGACTCACCCCTCCACTTT

v_call: TRBV5-1
clone_size: .
j_call: TRBJ2-5
d_call: .
cdr3_aa: CASSLPRETQYF
cdr3_nt: TGCGCCAGCAGCTTGCCTCGGGAGACCCAGTACTTC

v_call: TRBV18
clone_size: .
j_call: TRBJ1-1
d_call: .
cdr3_aa: CASSPTAGNPQGTEAFF
cdr3_nt: TGTGCCAGCTCACCAACCGCAGGGAACCCCCAAGGCACTGAAGCTTTCTTT

v_call: TRBV7-9
clone_size: once
j_call: TRBJ1-2
d_call: .
cdr3_aa: CASSWTLTGTF
cdr3_nt: TGTGCCAGCAGCTGGACCCTTACGGGCACCTTC

v_call: TRBV15
clone_size: .
j_call: TRBJ2-7
d_call: .
cdr3_aa: CATSRDFTGYEQYF
cdr3_nt: TGTGCCACCAGCAGAGATTTTACAGGCTACGAGCAGTACTTC

v_call: TRBV15
clone_size: .
j_call: TRBJ1-2
d_call: TRBD1
cdr3_aa: CATSRAGQETYGYTF
cdr3_nt: TGTGCCACCAGCAGAGCGGGACAGGAGACCTATGGCTACACCTTC

v_call: TRBV27
clone_size: .
j_call: TRBJ1-1
d_call: TRBD1
cdr3_aa: CASRRDRPNTEAFF
cdr3_nt: TGTGCCAGCCGTCGGGACAGGCCAAACACTGAAGCTTTCTTT

v_call: TRBV13
clone_size: .
j_call: TRBJ1-1
d_call: .
cdr3_aa: CASSVGDTEAFF
cdr3_nt: TGTGCCAGCAGCGTAGGGGACACTGAAGCTTTCTTT

v_call: TRBV6-5
clone_size: .
j_call: TRBJ2-7
d_call: TRBD2
cdr3_aa: CASSYSFGGVAYEQYF
cdr3_nt: TGTGCCAGCAGTTACTCTTTCGGGGGGGTGGCCTACGAGCAGTACTTC

v_call: TRBV19
clone_size: .
j_call: TRBJ1-5
d_call: .
cdr3_aa: CASRDSGPRANQPQHF
cdr3_nt: TGTGCCAGTAGGGACAGCGGGCCTCGGGCCAATCAGCCCCAGCATTTT

v_call: TRBV28
clone_size: once
j_call: TRBJ1-3
d_call: .
cdr3_aa: CASSVRNTIYF
cdr3_nt: TGTGCCAGCAGTGTAAGAAACACCATATATTTT